This T cell receptor (beta chain) is from a study of shared clonotypes between healthy human individuals. Study-level points and caveats: How much donors shared clonotypes was expected to be affected by sequencing depth. A reduction in generation probabilities was seen for non-shared clonotypes relative to those shared by all four donors. Memory subsets generally showed smaller estimated richness than naive subsets did.

The CDR3 extends over 13 amino acids. V shed 5 bases, J shed 5 bases, and the junction held 7 bases outside the gene matches. CDR1 and CDR2 from the germline V gene are SQVTM and ANQGSEA. Worth noting for this clone: Its antigen is still unknown.

Only in-frame clones appear in the TCRdb table, and some are missing; sequencing was by immunoSEQ multiplex PCR. The repertoire holds around 2.1 million clones, with approximately 94% as singletons. Sequenced material: naive CD4+ T cells sorted from blood. Subset reported: CD45RA+ positively selected. This rearrangement joins TRBV29-1 to TRBJ2-3; 7 bases match TRBD2. This clonotype was sampled from a man younger than 35 in good health. Here the CDR3 reads CSVLGWEGDTQYF. CDR3 bases: TGCAGCGTTTTGGGGTGGGAGGGAGATACGCAGTATTTT.